The rows below give T cell receptor beta chains drawn from one sample of a study of response to subunit inactivated influenza vaccine. TCRdb passed the RT-PCR reads through MiXCR, listing each CDR3 protein once. The sample consists of around 650,000 distinct CDR3 sequences, about a sixth of them appearing once. This sample comprised PBMCs from blood, obtained 11 to 12 days after vaccination. The source is a man in his forties or fifties who received an inactivated influenza vaccine. The CDR3 runs from the conserved cysteine through the conserved F or W. Each record gives: clone size, J gene, D gene, CDR3 length, V gene, CDR3 protein, CDR3 DNA. A D gene is named only where the DNA matches it firmly. The size field is filled for only some rows; it gives once, few, many or a size class.

many	TRBJ2-1	-	12	TRBV6-5	CASTPDHYRQFF	TGTGCCAGCACCCCGGACCACTACAGGCAGTTCTTC
-	TRBJ2-5	TRBD1	16	TRBV5-1	CASSPVGTVGQETQYF	TGCGCCAGCAGCCCCGTCGGGACAGTAGGCCAAGAGACCCAGTACTTC
-	TRBJ2-2	-	17	TRBV4-1	CASSQAEKYGGTGELFF	TGCGCCAGCAGCCAAGCAGAAAAGTATGGGGGCACCGGGGAGCTGTTTTTT
few	TRBJ2-7	TRBD1	14	TRBV9	CASSVGQGRNEQYF	TGTGCCAGCAGCGTGGGACAGGGTAGGAACGAGCAGTACTTC
few	TRBJ2-3	-	14	TRBV6-2/TRBV6-3	CASSAYRDTDTQYF	TGTGCCAGCAGTGCCTACAGAGACACAGATACGCAGTATTTT
-	TRBJ2-5	TRBD2	18	TRBV20-1	CSARGRTSGGSTQETQYF	TGCAGTGCTAGAGGAAGGACTAGCGGGGGGTCTACTCAAGAGACCCAGTACTTC
few	TRBJ2-3	TRBD1	13	TRBV2	CASSERGLDTQYF	TGTGCCAGCAGTGAAAGGGGGCTAGATACGCAGTATTTT
-	TRBJ1-1	-	13	TRBV14	CASSRTRNTEAFF	TGTGCCAGCAGCCGAACACGGAACACTGAAGCTTTCTTT
-	TRBJ2-7	-	14	TRBV6-2/TRBV6-3	CASSWASRPYEQYF	TGTGCCAGCAGTTGGGCTAGCAGGCCGTACGAGCAGTACTTC
few	TRBJ2-2	TRBD1	15	TRBV28	CASTLPPGGTGELFF	TGTGCCAGCACACTCCCCCCAGGGGGCACGGGGGAGCTGTTTTTT
few	TRBJ2-3	-	16	TRBV11-2	CASRQGGEAGRDTQYF	TGTGCCAGCAGACAAGGGGGGGAGGCAGGGCGGGATACGCAGTATTTT
many	TRBJ2-7	-	12	TRBV13	CASSQQGYEQYF	TGTGCCAGCAGCCAACAGGGTTACGAGCAGTACTTC
-	TRBJ2-2	-	15	TRBV7-6	CASSLGHSYTGELFF	TGTGCCAGCAGCTTAGGTCACAGCTACACCGGGGAGCTGTTTTTT
few	TRBJ2-1	-	15	TRBV7-9	CASSHPSGRGNEQFF	TGTGCCAGCAGCCACCCCTCTGGCAGGGGCAATGAGCAGTTCTTC
few	TRBJ2-2	-	16	TRBV12-3/TRBV12-4	CASSDSPSVNTGELFF	TGTGCCAGCAGTGACAGCCCCTCGGTGAACACCGGGGAGCTGTTTTTT
few	TRBJ1-5	TRBD1	16	TRBV28	CASSPTQGASNQPQHF	TGTGCCAGCAGTCCGACACAGGGGGCTTCAAATCAGCCCCAGCATTTT
-	TRBJ2-2	-	15	TRBV5-5	CASSLVDSVTGELFF	TGTGCCAGCAGCTTGGTGGACAGCGTCACCGGGGAGCTGTTTTTT
-	TRBJ1-2	-	15	TRBV28	CASSSVITGSRGYTF	TGTGCCAGCAGTTCCGTGATCACAGGGAGTCGGGGCTACACCTTC
few	TRBJ2-2	-	13	TRBV7-2	CASSLKQTGELFF	TGTGCCAGCAGCTTAAAACAGACCGGGGAGCTGTTTTTT